This T cell receptor (beta chain) was sequenced for a study of cytomegalovirus exposure and HLA in healthy donors. This clone has more than one count but fewer than ten. The PCR was carried out with 60 Vbeta primers and 13 Jbeta primers. The method was immunoSEQ multiplex PCR; TCRdb's version includes in-frame clones alone and lacks a portion of them. The sample lists approximately 120,000 clones, just under 75% occurring once. V lost 1 base to trimming and J lost 2 bases; unmatched junction nucleotides: 5. Germline CDR1 and CDR2: SNHLY and FYNNEI. The CDR3 is 17 residues long. The chain combines TRBV2 with TRBJ1-3; 10 positions match TRBD1. Specimen: PBMCs. This TCR came from a man in his 60s in good health and CMV-seropositive. The CDR3 DNA is TGTGCCAGCAGTGAAGTAGGGGACAGGGGTACTGGAAACACCATATATTTT. It translates to CASSEVGDRGTGNTIYF.